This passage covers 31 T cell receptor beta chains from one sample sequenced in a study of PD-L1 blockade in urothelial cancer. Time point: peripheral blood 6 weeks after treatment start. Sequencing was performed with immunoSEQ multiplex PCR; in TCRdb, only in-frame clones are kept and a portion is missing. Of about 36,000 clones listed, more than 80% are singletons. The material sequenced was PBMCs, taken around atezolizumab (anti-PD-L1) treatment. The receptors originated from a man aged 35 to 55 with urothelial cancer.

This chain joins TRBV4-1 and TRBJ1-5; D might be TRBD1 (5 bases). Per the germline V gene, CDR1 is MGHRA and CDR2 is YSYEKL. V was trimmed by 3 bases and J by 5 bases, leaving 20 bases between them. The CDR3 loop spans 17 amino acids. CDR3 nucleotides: TGCGCCAGCAGCCAGGCCCCTCCCACAGGAGGGTATCAGCCCCAGCATTTT. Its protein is CASSQAPPTGGYQPQHF.

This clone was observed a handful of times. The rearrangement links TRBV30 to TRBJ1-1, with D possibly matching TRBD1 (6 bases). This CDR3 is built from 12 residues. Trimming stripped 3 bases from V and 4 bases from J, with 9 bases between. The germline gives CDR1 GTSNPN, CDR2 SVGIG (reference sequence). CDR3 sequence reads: CAWSLQGTEAFF. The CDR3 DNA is TGTGCCTGGAGCCTACAGGGCACTGAAGCTTTCTTT.

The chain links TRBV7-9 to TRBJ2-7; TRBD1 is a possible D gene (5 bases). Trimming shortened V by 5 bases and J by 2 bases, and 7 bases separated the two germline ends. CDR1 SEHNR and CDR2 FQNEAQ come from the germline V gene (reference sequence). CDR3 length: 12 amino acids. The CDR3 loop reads CASSQGTYEQYF. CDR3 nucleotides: TGTGCCAGCAGCCAGGGTACCTACGAGCAGTACTTC. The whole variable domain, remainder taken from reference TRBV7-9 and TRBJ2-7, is DTGVSQNPRHKITKRGQNVTFRCDPISEHNRLYWYRQTLGQGPEFLTYFQNEAQLEKSRLLSDRFSAERPKGSFSTLEIQRTEQGDSAMYLCASSQGTYEQYFGPGTRLTVT.

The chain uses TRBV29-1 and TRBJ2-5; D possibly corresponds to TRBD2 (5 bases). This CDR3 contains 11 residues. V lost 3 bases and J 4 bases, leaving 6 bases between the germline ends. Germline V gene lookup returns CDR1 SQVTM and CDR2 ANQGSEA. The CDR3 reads CSVERAETQYF. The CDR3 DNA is TGCAGCGTTGAGCGGGCAGAGACCCAGTACTTC.

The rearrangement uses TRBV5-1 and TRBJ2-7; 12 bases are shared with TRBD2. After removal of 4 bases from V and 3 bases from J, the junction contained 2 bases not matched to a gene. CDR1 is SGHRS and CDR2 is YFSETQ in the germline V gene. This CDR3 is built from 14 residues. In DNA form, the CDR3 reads TGCGCCAGCAGCCTAGCGGGAGGGTTCTACGAGCAGTACTTC. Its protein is CASSLAGGFYEQYF.

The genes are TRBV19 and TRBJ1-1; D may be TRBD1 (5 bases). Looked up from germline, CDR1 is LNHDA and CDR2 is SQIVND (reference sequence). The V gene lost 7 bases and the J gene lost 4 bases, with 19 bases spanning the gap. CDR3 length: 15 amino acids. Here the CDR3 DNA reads TGTGCCAGTAATCCGAGGGCCGGGGGGAGCACTGAAGCTTTCTTT. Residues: CASNPRAGGSTEAFF.

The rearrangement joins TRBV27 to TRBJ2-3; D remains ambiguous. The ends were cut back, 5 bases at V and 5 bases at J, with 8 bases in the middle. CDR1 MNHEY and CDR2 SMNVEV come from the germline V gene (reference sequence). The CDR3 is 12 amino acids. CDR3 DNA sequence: TGTGCCAGCAGTCTCCCAGGAGATACGCAGTATTTT. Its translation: CASSLPGDTQYF.

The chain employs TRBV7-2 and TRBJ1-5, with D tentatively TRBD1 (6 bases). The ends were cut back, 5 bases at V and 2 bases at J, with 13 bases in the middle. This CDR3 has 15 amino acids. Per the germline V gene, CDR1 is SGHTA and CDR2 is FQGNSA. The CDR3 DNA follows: TGTGCCAGCAGCCCACCAGGGGCGGGCAATCAGCCCCAGCATTTT. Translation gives CASSPPGAGNQPQHF.

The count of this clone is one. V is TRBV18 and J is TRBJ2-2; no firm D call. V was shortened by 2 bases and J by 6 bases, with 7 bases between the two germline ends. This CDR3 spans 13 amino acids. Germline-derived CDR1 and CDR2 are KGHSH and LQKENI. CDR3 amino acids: CASSPTESGELFF. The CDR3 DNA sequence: TGTGCCAGCTCACCAACGGAGTCCGGGGAGCTGTTTTTT.

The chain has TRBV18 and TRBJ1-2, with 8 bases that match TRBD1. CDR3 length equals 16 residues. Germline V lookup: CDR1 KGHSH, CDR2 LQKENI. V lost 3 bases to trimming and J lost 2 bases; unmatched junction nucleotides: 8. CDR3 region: CASSPDRAKSNYGYTF. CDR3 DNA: TGTGCCAGCTCACCGGACAGGGCTAAATCGAACTATGGCTACACCTTC.

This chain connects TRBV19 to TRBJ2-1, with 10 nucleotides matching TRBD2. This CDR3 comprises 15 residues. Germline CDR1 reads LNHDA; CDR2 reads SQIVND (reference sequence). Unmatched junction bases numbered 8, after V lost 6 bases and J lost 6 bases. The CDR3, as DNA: TGTGCCAGTAGGGCGCTAGCGGGAGTTATCAATGAGCAGTTCTTC. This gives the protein CASRALAGVINEQFF.

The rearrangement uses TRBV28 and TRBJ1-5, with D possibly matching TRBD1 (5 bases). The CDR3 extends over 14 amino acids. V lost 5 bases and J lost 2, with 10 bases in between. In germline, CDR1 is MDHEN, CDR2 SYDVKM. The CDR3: CASSPDSRNQPQHF. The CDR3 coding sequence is TGTGCCAGCAGTCCCGACAGCCGCAATCAGCCCCAGCATTTT.

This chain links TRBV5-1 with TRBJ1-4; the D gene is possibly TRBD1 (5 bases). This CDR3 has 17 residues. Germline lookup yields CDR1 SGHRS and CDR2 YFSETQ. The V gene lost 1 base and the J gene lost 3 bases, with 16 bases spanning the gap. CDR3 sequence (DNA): TGCGCCAGCAGCTTGTCCCGCGGGGGGGAGTCTAATGAAAAACTGTTTTTT. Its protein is CASSLSRGGESNEKLFF.

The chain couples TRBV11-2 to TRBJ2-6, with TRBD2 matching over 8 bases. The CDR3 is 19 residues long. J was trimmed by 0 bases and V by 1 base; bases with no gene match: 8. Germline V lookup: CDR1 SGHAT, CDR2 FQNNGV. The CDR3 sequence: CASSLASRGGYSGANVLTF. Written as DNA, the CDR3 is TGTGCCAGCAGCTTAGCCTCCCGGGGGGGTTACTCTGGGGCCAACGTCCTGACTTTC.

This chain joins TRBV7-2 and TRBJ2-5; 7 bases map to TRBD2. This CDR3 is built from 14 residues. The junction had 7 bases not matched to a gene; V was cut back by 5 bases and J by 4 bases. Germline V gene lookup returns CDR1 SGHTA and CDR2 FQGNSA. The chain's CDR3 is CASSAGLGIETQYF. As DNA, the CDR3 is TGTGCCAGCAGCGCTGGACTAGGGATAGAGACCCAGTACTTC.

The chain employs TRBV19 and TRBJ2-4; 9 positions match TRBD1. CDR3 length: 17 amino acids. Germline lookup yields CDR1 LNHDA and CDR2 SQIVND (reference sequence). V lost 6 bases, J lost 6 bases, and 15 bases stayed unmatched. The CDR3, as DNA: TGTGCCAGTAGCCGCTATGGAAGGACAGGGGTGATAAACATTCAGTACTTC. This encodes CASSRYGRTGVINIQYF.

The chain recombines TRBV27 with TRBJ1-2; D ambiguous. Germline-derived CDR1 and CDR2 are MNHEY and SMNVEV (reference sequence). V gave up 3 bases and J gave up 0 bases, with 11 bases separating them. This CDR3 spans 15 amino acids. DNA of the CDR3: TGTGCCAGCAGTTTCTCGGGAATCCCTAACTATGGCTACACCTTC. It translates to CASSFSGIPNYGYTF.

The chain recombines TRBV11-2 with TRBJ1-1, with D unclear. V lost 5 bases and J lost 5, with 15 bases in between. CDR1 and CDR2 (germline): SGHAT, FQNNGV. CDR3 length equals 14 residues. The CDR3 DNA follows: TGTGCCAGCAGCCCCTTCCTCGGCGGGACTGAAGCTTTCTTT. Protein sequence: CASSPFLGGTEAFF.

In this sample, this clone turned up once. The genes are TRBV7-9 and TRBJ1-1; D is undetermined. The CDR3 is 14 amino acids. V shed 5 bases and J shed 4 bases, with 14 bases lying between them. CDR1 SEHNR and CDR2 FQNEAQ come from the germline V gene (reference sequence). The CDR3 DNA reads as TGTGCCAGCAGCCCCGTAGCGGGGAGCACTGAAGCTTTCTTT. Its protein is CASSPVAGSTEAFF.

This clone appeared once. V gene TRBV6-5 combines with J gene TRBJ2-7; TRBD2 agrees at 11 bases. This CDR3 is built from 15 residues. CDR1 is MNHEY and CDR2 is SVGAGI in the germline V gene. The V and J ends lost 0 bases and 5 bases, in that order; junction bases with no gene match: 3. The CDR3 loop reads CASSYSGLADHEQYF. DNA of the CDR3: TGTGCCAGCAGTTACTCGGGACTAGCGGACCACGAGCAGTACTTC.

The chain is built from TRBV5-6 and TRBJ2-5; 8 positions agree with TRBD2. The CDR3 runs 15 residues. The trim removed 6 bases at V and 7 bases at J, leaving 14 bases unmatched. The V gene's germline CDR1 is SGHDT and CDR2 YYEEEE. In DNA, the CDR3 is TGTGCCAGCACCCCCGGGAGGGGGTCCCTAGGGACCCAGTACTTC. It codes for CASTPGRGSLGTQYF.

The CDR3 spells CASSFSSSGQAYEQYF. In DNA form, the CDR3 reads TGTGCCAGCAGCTTCTCCTCGTCCGGACAGGCCTACGAGCAGTACTTC. This chain joins TRBV11-2 and TRBJ2-7, with 7 bases that match TRBD1. Germline V gene lookup returns CDR1 SGHAT and CDR2 FQNNGV. The CDR3 is made up of 16 amino acids. The ends lost 3 bases at V and 2 bases at J; junction bases unmatched: 10.

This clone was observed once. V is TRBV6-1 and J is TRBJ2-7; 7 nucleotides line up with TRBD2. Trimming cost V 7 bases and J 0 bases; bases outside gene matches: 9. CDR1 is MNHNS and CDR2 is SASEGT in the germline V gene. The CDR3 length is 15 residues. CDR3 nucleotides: TGTGCCAGCACACTAGCGCCAACCCCCTCCTACGAGCAGTACTTC. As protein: CASTLAPTPSYEQYF.

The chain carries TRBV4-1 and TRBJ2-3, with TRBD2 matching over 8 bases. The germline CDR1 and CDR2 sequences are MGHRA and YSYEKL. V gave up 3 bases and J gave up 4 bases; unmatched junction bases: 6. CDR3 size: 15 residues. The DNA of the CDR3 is TGCGCCAGCAGCCAGCTTGGACTAGCTGCAGATACGCAGTATTTT. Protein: CASSQLGLAADTQYF.

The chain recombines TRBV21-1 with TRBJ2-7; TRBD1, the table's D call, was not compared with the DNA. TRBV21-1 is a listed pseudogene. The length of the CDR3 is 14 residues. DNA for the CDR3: TGTGCCAGCATCCCCGACAGTATTCCCTACGAGCAGTACTTC. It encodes CASIPDSIPYEQYF.

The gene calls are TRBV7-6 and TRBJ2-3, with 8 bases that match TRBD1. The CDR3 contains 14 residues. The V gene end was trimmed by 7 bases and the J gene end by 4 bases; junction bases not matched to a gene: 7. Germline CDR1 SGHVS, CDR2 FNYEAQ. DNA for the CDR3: TGTGCCAGCACCAGGACAGGGAATCCAGATACGCAGTATTTT. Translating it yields CASTRTGNPDTQYF.

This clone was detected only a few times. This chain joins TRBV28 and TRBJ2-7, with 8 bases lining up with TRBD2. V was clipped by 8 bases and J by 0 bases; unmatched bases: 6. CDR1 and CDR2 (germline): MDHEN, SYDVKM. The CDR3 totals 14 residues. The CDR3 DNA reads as TGTGCCAGCGGCTTAGCGGGGAGCTCCTACGAGCAGTACTTC. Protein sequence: CASGLAGSSYEQYF.

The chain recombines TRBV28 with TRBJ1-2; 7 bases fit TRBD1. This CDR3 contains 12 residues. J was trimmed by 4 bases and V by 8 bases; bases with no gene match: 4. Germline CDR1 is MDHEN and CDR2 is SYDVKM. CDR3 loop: CASDQGGYGYTF. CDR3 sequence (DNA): TGTGCCAGCGATCAGGGGGGCTATGGCTACACCTTC.

This CDR3 reads CASSERPGSYEQYF. The CDR3 DNA reads as TGTGCCAGCAGTGAACGCCCAGGGTCCTACGAGCAGTACTTC. V and J are TRBV6-1 and TRBJ2-7, with TRBD1 as a possible D gene (5 bases). Germline CDR1 and CDR2: MNHNS and SASEGT. V lost 2 bases to trimming and J lost 1 base, with 9 bases between them. This CDR3 spans 14 amino acids.

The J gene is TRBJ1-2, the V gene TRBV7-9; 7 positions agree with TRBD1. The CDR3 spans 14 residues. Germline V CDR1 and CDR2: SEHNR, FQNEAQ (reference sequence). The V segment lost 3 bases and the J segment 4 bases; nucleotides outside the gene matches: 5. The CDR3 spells CASSFRQGLYGYTF. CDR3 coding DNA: TGTGCCAGCAGCTTCCGACAGGGACTCTATGGCTACACCTTC.

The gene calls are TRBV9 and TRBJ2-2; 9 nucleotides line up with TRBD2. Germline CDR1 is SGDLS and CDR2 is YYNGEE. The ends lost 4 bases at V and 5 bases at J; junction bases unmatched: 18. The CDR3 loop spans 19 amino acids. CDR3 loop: CASSLPRGREGPVTGELFF. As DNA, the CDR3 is TGTGCCAGCAGCCTCCCCCGCGGGCGGGAGGGCCCGGTAACCGGGGAGCTGTTTTTT.